These 9 T cell receptor beta chains share one sample of origin, sequenced in a study of identical twins. MiXCR, run by TCRdb on the 5' RACE reads, gives a single entry per CDR3 protein. The top ten hold about 0.27% of the sample, which has 1.5 million to 2 million distinct CDR3 sequences, about 31% seen once. The sequencing sample was made of cord blood. These receptors all come from a newborn girl in good health.

V and J are TRBV28 and TRBJ2-1; 9 bases line up with TRBD2. CDR1 and CDR2 from the germline V gene are MDHEN and SYDVKM. There are 15 residues in the CDR3. After removal of 5 bases from V and 5 bases from J, the junction contained 7 bases not matched to a gene. CDR3 in DNA: TGTGCCAGCAGTCCCGGGACTAGCCTTAACAATGAGCAGTTCTTC. Protein sequence: CASSPGTSLNNEQFF.

In this sample, this clonotype turned up once. The CDR3 DNA sequence: TGCAGTGCTAGAGATAAAACAGGGGACGCTGAAAAACTGTTTTTT. Translation gives CSARDKTGDAEKLFF. J is TRBJ1-4 and V is TRBV20-1; 7 bases agree with TRBD1. The CDR3 length is 15 residues. J lost 7 bases, V lost 0 bases, and 8 bases had no gene match. Germline assignment: CDR1 DFQATT and CDR2 SNEGSKA (reference sequence).

V usage is TRBV24-1 and J usage is TRBJ2-5, with TRBD1 matching over 10 bases. J lost 4 bases, V lost 7 bases, and 5 bases had no gene match. Per the germline V gene, CDR1 is KGHDR and CDR2 is SFDVKD. This CDR3 is built from 14 residues. The CDR3 is CATSLTGGGETQYF. CDR3 sequence (DNA): TGTGCCACCAGCTTGACAGGGGGCGGAGAGACCCAGTACTTC.

This clonotype has a handful of counts. This may be a read error, as it is one base from a much larger clone. Here the CDR3 DNA reads TGTGCCAGCAGTTTAGGGGGCCCTGGGGCCAACGTCCTGACTTTC. As protein: CASSLGGPGANVLTF. V gene TRBV27 combines with J gene TRBJ2-6; maybe TRBD1 (6 bases). Between the trimmed V and J ends, which lost 2 bases and 2 bases, there was a span of 7 bases. CDR3 length equals 15 residues. CDR1 is MNHEY and CDR2 is SMNVEV in the germline V gene (reference sequence).

The J gene is TRBJ1-1, the V gene TRBV20-1, with 8 bases lining up with TRBD1. Germline V CDR1 and CDR2: DFQATT, SNEGSKA (reference sequence). After removal of 0 bases from V and 5 bases from J, the junction contained 8 bases not matched to a gene. The CDR3 totals 15 residues. CDR3 DNA sequence: TGCAGTGCTAGAGAAAGGCAGGGGGCAGGAACTGAAGCTTTCTTT. It codes for CSARERQGAGTEAFF.

The V gene is TRBV6-1, the J gene TRBJ1-2, with TRBD1 identical over 12 bases. Germline-derived CDR1 and CDR2 are MNHNS and SASEGT. The CDR3 contains 15 residues. After removal of 3 bases from V and 2 bases from J, the junction contained 1 base not matched to a gene. The chain's CDR3 is CASSEGQGANYGYTF. The CDR3, as DNA: TGTGCCAGCAGTGAGGGACAGGGGGCGAACTATGGCTACACCTTC.

The chain uses TRBV6-5 and TRBJ1-1; 8 bases are a match to TRBD1. The CDR3 consists of 18 residues. V trimming: 0 bases; J trimming: 3 bases; junction bases outside the gene matches: 12. In germline, CDR1 is MNHEY, CDR2 SVGAGI. In nucleotides, the CDR3 is TGTGCCAGCAGTTACTCCTATCGGGACAGGATTTGGTACACTGAAGCTTTCTTT. It codes for CASSYSYRDRIWYTEAFF.

This clonotype was counted at least ten times. The chain combines TRBV5-1 with TRBJ2-5, with 10 bases that match TRBD2. The CDR3 length is 14 residues. Germline V gene sequence: CDR1 SGHRS, CDR2 YFSETQ. The V segment lost 5 bases and the J segment 0 bases; nucleotides outside the gene matches: 1. CDR3 sequence (DNA): TGCGCCAGCAGACTAGCGGGGTACCAAGAGACCCAGTACTTC. Its protein is CASRLAGYQETQYF.

On this clonotype: At one of its ends the junction is not consistent with the germline gene, which may arise from a read error. The chain employs TRBV24-1 and TRBJ2-3; D is uncertain. Germline loops: CDR1 KGHDR, CDR2 SFDVKD. The CDR3 has 13 amino acids. The CDR3, as DNA: TGTGTCACCAGTGATCGACGCACAGATACGCAGTATTTT. Encoded protein: CVTSDRRTDTQYF.